This TCR beta chain was captured by sequencing in a study of blood T cell repertoires in COVID-19. Turning to the study itself: The samples span acute and convalescent COVID-19 from the United States, Italy and Spain. Sample material is recorded as cDNA or gDNA derived from T cells, B-cell-depleted T cells, or PBMCs.

Original processing notes: Nucleated cell number was recorded as an estimate derived from reference gene primer amplification. Clones were sequenced by immunoSEQ multiplex PCR, and TCRdb holds only the in-frame ones, with some missing. That table gives V, J and clone size, and the DNA gave D and trimming. The table has 340,000 or so clones, around 90% seen once. Germline loops: CDR1 MNHEY, CDR2 SVGAGI. Trimming shortened V by 5 bases and J by 0 bases, and 5 bases separated the two germline ends. The CDR3 is made up of 13 amino acids. The rearrangement uses TRBV6-5 and TRBJ2-4; D ambiguous. This TCR derives from a man aged 45-65 years with active or convalescent COVID-19. The sample comprised peripheral blood. Written as DNA, the CDR3 is TGTGCCAGCAGTCAGAAAGCCAAAAACATTCAGTACTTC. As protein: CASSQKAKNIQYF.